These 32 T cell receptor beta chains share one sample of origin, sequenced in a study of CD8+ T cells in alopecia areata. Specified treatment: oral pan-JAK inhibitor, 5-10 mg twice daily. cDNA reverse transcribed from extracted RNA served as the sequencing template. TCRdb's table, derived via immunoSEQ multiplex PCR, lists solely in-frame clones and lacks some. The sample lists roughly 98,000 clones, roughly three fifths occurring once. The source material was CD8+ T cells sorted from blood, sampled at week 4, from a patient treated with tofacitinib. All receptors derive from a human donor with alopecia areata.

The rearrangement links TRBV25-1 to TRBJ2-7; 11 bases agree with TRBD1. This CDR3 contains 15 residues. With 6 bases clipped from V and 2 bases from J, the junction kept 6 bases outside the gene matches. Looked up from germline, CDR1 is MGHDK and CDR2 is SYGVNS. The CDR3 protein is CASSLPGQGAYEQYF. In DNA, the CDR3 is TGTGCCAGCAGCCTACCGGGACAGGGGGCCTACGAGCAGTACTTC.

V usage is TRBV4-1 and J usage is TRBJ1-2; the D is unclear. This CDR3 has 13 amino acids. V lost 6 bases and J lost 2, with 10 bases in between. In germline, CDR1 is MGHRA, CDR2 YSYEKL. The chain's CDR3 is CASSSGGNYGYTF. CDR3 nucleotide sequence: TGCGCCAGCAGTTCGGGAGGGAACTATGGCTACACCTTC.

This clone was found a few times. The CDR3 loop is CSVYDFSGANVLTF. The CDR3 DNA reads TGCAGCGTTTACGACTTTTCTGGGGCCAACGTCCTGACTTTC. The chain uses TRBV29-1 and TRBJ2-6; D not certain. There are 14 residues in the CDR3. V gave up 5 bases and J gave up 1 base, with 9 bases separating them. The V gene's germline CDR1 is SQVTM and CDR2 ANQGSEA.

The V gene is TRBV5-4, the J gene TRBJ2-2, with D perhaps TRBD1 (5 bases). Looked up from germline, CDR1 is SGHNT and CDR2 is YYREEE (reference sequence). Between the trimmed V and J ends, which lost 1 base and 7 bases, there was a span of 14 bases. This CDR3 has 15 amino acids. Here the CDR3 reads CASSLSQGTGGELFF. The CDR3 DNA reads as TGTGCCAGCAGCTTGAGCCAGGGTACGGGCGGGGAGCTGTTTTTT.

The chain couples TRBV14 to TRBJ2-7; the match to TRBD1 covers 7 bases. V shed 2 bases, J shed 3 bases, and the junction held 7 bases outside the gene matches. CDR1 is SGHDN, CDR2 FVKESK, per germline. The CDR3 runs to 15 residues. The chain's CDR3 is CASSQNQGQSYEQYF. The CDR3 DNA reads TGTGCCAGCAGCCAAAACCAGGGACAGAGCTACGAGCAGTACTTC.

The chain has TRBV4-1 and TRBJ1-6; 7 nucleotides align to TRBD1. Germline-derived CDR1 and CDR2 are MGHRA and YSYEKL. This CDR3 has 14 amino acids. The junction had 5 bases not matched to a gene; V was cut back by 4 bases and J by 8 bases. As DNA, the CDR3 is TGCGCCAGCAGCCGCCGGGACAGACATTCACCCCTCCACTTT. It specifies CASSRRDRHSPLHF.

This chain uses TRBV5-6 with TRBJ2-7; 13 positions agree with TRBD2. Germline CDR1 is SGHDT and CDR2 is YYEEEE. V lost 0 bases and J lost 5; bases outside the gene matches: 5. CDR3 size: 16 residues. In DNA, the CDR3 is TGTGCCAGCAGCTTGGGGACTAGCGGGAGTTTGAACGAGCAGTACTTC. It codes for CASSLGTSGSLNEQYF.

This CDR3 is CASSQTGNSPLHF. DNA for the CDR3: TGTGCCAGCAGCCAGACAGGGAATTCACCCCTCCACTTT. J is TRBJ1-6 and V is TRBV7-9, with TRBD1 identical over 7 bases. The CDR3 has 13 amino acids. Germline V gene sequence: CDR1 SEHNR, CDR2 FQNEAQ (reference sequence). V lost 5 bases, J lost 7 bases, and 2 bases stayed unmatched.

This rearrangement joins TRBV27 to TRBJ1-2; the match to TRBD1 covers 9 bases. The CDR3 has 16 amino acids. The J segment lost 3 bases and the V segment lost 6 bases, leaving 11 bases of the junction unmatched. Germline V lookup: CDR1 MNHEY, CDR2 SMNVEV (reference sequence). The CDR3 DNA reads TGTGCCAGCAGCTTCTCTCCGTGGACAGGGGACTATGGCTACACCTTC. Residues: CASSFSPWTGDYGYTF.

This clone was picked up a small number of times. This chain links TRBV27 with TRBJ2-7; 8 positions agree with TRBD2. CDR1 MNHEY and CDR2 SMNVEV come from the germline V gene (reference sequence). Trimming removed 3 bases from V and 6 bases from J; junction bases left unmatched: 13. The CDR3 has 16 residues. The CDR3 loop reads CASSFLPRGGSSEQYF. The CDR3 DNA sequence: TGTGCCAGCAGTTTCCTCCCCCGGGGGGGCTCAAGCGAGCAGTACTTC.

The rearrangement joins TRBV29-1 to TRBJ1-1; a possible D gene is TRBD1 (6 bases). This CDR3 region has 13 residues. Per germline, CDR1 SQVTM and CDR2 ANQGSEA. V gave up 4 bases and J gave up 4 bases, with 13 bases separating them. In DNA, the CDR3 is TGCAGCGTTGTAGGGGGGTCGCTCACTGAAGCTTTCTTT. This gives the protein CSVVGGSLTEAFF.

This clone was seen only a few times. The chain carries TRBV5-1 and TRBJ2-1; D remains unclear. Germline loops: CDR1 SGHRS, CDR2 YFSETQ. The CDR3 is 12 residues long. The germline V and J ends were trimmed by 2 bases and 8 bases, with 8 bases remaining between them. The CDR3: CASSLYWDEQFF. The CDR3 coding sequence is TGCGCCAGCAGCTTATACTGGGATGAGCAGTTCTTC.

This clone was observed a few times. This chain links TRBV4-3 with TRBJ1-4; D gene unclear. The germline V and J ends were trimmed by 3 bases and 3 bases, with 17 bases remaining between them. Germline CDR1 reads LGHNA; CDR2 reads YSLEER. The CDR3 has 17 residues. The CDR3 protein is CASSQEAYTGANEKLFF. The CDR3 coding sequence is TGCGCCAGCAGCCAGGAGGCCTACACGGGAGCTAATGAAAAACTGTTTTTT.

V and J are TRBV5-1 and TRBJ2-7, with a tentative D call TRBD1 (5 bases). V lost 5 bases and J 3 bases, leaving 12 bases between the germline ends. The CDR3 is made up of 13 amino acids. Looked up from germline, CDR1 is SGHRS and CDR2 is YFSETQ. CDR3: CASSWGEGYEQYF. The CDR3 nucleotides are TGCGCCAGCAGTTGGGGCGAAGGCTACGAGCAGTACTTC.

The gene calls are TRBV6-6 and TRBJ1-5; D is undetermined. Germline CDR1 reads MNHNY; CDR2 reads SVGAGI (reference sequence). The ends were cut back, 4 bases at V and 4 bases at J, with 11 bases in the middle. The CDR3 spans 14 residues. DNA for the CDR3: TGTGCCAGCAGTTTAGCGCCGGGAAATCAGCCCCAGCATTTT. It translates to CASSLAPGNQPQHF.

This clone was detected once. This chain links TRBV2 with TRBJ1-1, with D uncertain. V shed 0 bases and J shed 0 bases, with 11 bases lying between them. CDR1 is SNHLY and CDR2 is FYNNEI in the germline V gene. The CDR3 loop spans 16 amino acids. In DNA form, the CDR3 reads TGTGCCAGCAGTGAAGCCTCGGACGAACTGAACACTGAAGCTTTCTTT. It is translated as CASSEASDELNTEAFF.

The CDR3 DNA follows: TGTGCCAGCGCTACACGGGGGGGCCTCCAAGAGACCCAGTACTTC. Translated: CASATRGGLQETQYF. The genes are TRBV13 and TRBJ2-5; 8 nucleotides match TRBD2. V shed 8 bases, J shed 1 base, and the junction held 9 bases outside the gene matches. CDR1 is PRHDT and CDR2 is FYEKMQ in the germline V gene (reference sequence). The CDR3 has 15 residues.

The chain combines TRBV13 with TRBJ2-6, with D unclear. CDR1 and CDR2 from the germline V gene are PRHDT and FYEKMQ (reference sequence). V lost 4 bases, J lost 1 base, and 8 bases lay in between. The CDR3 runs to 15 residues. CDR3 sequence: CASSSDKSGANVLTF. CDR3 in DNA: TGTGCCAGCAGCTCCGACAAATCTGGGGCCAACGTCCTGACTTTC. The whole variable domain, remainder taken from reference TRBV13 and TRBJ2-6, is AAGVIQSPRHLIKEKRETATLKCYPIPRHDTVYWYQQGPGQDPQFLISFYEKMQSDKGSIPDRFSAQQFSDYHSELNMSSLELGDSALYFCASSSDKSGANVLTFGAGSRLTVL.

The chain has TRBV4-1 and TRBJ2-1; 13 positions match TRBD2. V lost 4 bases to trimming and J lost 7 bases; unmatched junction nucleotides: 4. The germline V gene has CDR1 MGHRA and CDR2 YSYEKL. The CDR3 covers 15 residues. CDR3 region: CASSPPGLAGNEQFF. CDR3 nucleotide sequence: TGCGCCAGCAGCCCCCCGGGACTAGCGGGGAATGAGCAGTTCTTC.

Turning to this clone: The sample has other DNA sequences that encode this CDR3 too. V gene TRBV27 combines with J gene TRBJ1-5, with D hard to call. Germline V CDR1 and CDR2: MNHEY, SMNVEV (reference sequence). This CDR3 comprises 14 residues. V was cut by 3 bases and J by 1 base, with 7 bases left in between. CDR3 residues: CASSFGQSNQPQHF. CDR3 in DNA: TGTGCCAGCAGTTTCGGTCAGAGCAATCAGCCCCAGCATTTT.

The chain combines TRBV5-1 with TRBJ2-2; the D call may be TRBD1 or TRBD2 (5 bases each). CDR1 and CDR2 (germline): SGHRS, YFSETQ. V was cut by 4 bases and J by 9 bases, with 19 bases left in between. The CDR3 contains 15 residues. CDR3 nucleotides: TGCGCCAGCAGCCCGGCTCGTGGGGGTCTCCGGGAGCTGTTTTTT. Amino acid sequence: CASSPARGGLRELFF.

This clone was picked up a small number of times. The chain is built from TRBV4-2 and TRBJ1-5, with TRBD1 as a possible D gene (6 bases). The CDR3 loop spans 16 amino acids. The V end lost 1 base, the J end lost 6 bases, and 16 bases lay between the germline ends. Germline lookup yields CDR1 LGHNA and CDR2 YNFKEQ. This chain's CDR3 is CASSQVAGEGGQPQHF. The DNA of the CDR3 is TGTGCCAGCAGCCAAGTCGCAGGGGAGGGTGGTCAGCCCCAGCATTTT.

This clone was detected only a few times. The chain links TRBV14 to TRBJ2-5; D gene uncertain. This CDR3 is 14 amino acids long. Trimming cost V 0 bases and J 5 bases, with 10 bases left between them. Germline V gene lookup returns CDR1 SGHDN and CDR2 FVKESK. In nucleotides, the CDR3 is TGTGCCAGCAGCCAAGATGGGTTTGGCGAGACCCAGTACTTC. Translated: CASSQDGFGETQYF.

The chain couples TRBV6-4 to TRBJ2-5; no clear D. The CDR3 contains 15 residues. The germline CDR1 and CDR2 sequences are MRHNA and SNTAGT. The V end was cut by 3 bases, the J end by 0 bases, with 11 bases between. The CDR3 loop is CASSEGMWDQETQYF. The CDR3 nucleotides are TGTGCCAGCAGTGAGGGGATGTGGGACCAAGAGACCCAGTACTTC.

The rearrangement links TRBV7-9 to TRBJ1-4; 9 nucleotides match TRBD1. Germline V gives CDR1 SEHNR, CDR2 FQNEAQ (reference sequence). The CDR3 extends over 16 amino acids. Trimming at V came to 5 bases and at J to 6 bases, leaving 10 bases not matched to a gene. The CDR3 bases are TGTGCCAGCAGCCCACCAACCGGGACAGGGCATGAAAAACTGTTTTTT. This gives the protein CASSPPTGTGHEKLFF.

This clone was seen a few times. The chain links TRBV27 to TRBJ2-5; 14 bases match TRBD2. There are 18 residues in the CDR3. Germline V gene sequence: CDR1 MNHEY, CDR2 SMNVEV (reference sequence). The V segment lost 5 bases and the J segment 5 bases; nucleotides outside the gene matches: 13. For the CDR3, the DNA is TGTGCCAGCAGTCCATTACTTAGGACTAGCGGGGGGAGCGAGACCCAGTACTTC. Its translation is CASSPLLRTSGGSETQYF.

Only a few counts were recorded for this clone. The rearrangement links TRBV28 to TRBJ1-3; 10 nucleotides line up with TRBD1. Germline V gene lookup returns CDR1 MDHEN and CDR2 SYDVKM. Germline trimming cut 6 bases from V and 4 bases from J; bases unmatched to any gene: 9. This CDR3 region has 16 residues. CDR3 region: CASSLTTGGTGNTIYF. For the CDR3, the DNA is TGTGCCAGCAGCCTCACGACAGGGGGCACCGGAAACACCATATATTTT.

Only a few counts were recorded for this clone. This sequence joins TRBV29-1 and TRBJ2-7; 7 positions agree with TRBD1. This CDR3 comprises 14 residues. In germline, CDR1 is SQVTM, CDR2 ANQGSEA. V shed 3 bases and J 1 base; nucleotides not matched to a gene: 6. In nucleotides, the CDR3 is TGCAGCGTTGACGGGCAGGGGGAATCCTACGAGCAGTACTTC. It is translated as CSVDGQGESYEQYF.

The chain links TRBV13 to TRBJ2-7, with TRBD1 matching over 7 bases. There are 15 residues in the CDR3. V lost 4 bases to trimming and J lost 2 bases; unmatched junction nucleotides: 8. The V gene's germline CDR1 is PRHDT and CDR2 FYEKMQ (reference sequence). The CDR3: CASSSRKGQTYEQYF. The DNA for the CDR3 is TGTGCCAGCAGCTCCCGGAAGGGACAGACCTACGAGCAGTACTTC. Combining the CDR3 with reference TRBV13 and TRBJ2-7 gives the whole variable domain AAGVIQSPRHLIKEKRETATLKCYPIPRHDTVYWYQQGPGQDPQFLISFYEKMQSDKGSIPDRFSAQQFSDYHSELNMSSLELGDSALYFCASSSRKGQTYEQYFGPGTRLTVT.

V and J are TRBV13 and TRBJ2-1; D gene ambiguous. The V gene's germline CDR1 is PRHDT and CDR2 FYEKMQ (reference sequence). The CDR3 is made up of 12 amino acids. V was shortened by 1 base and J by 8 bases, with 6 bases between the two germline ends. CDR3 DNA sequence: TGTGCCAGCAGCTTAGTGCGAGATGAGCAGTTCTTC. Translation: CASSLVRDEQFF.

The chain recombines TRBV7-3 with TRBJ1-1; D is ambiguous. The CDR3 extends over 13 amino acids. CDR1 and CDR2 (germline): SGHTA, FQGTGA. The V gene lost 5 bases and the J gene lost 1 base, with 8 bases spanning the gap. The CDR3 sequence: CASSPLRNTEAFF. The CDR3 coding sequence is TGTGCCAGCAGCCCCCTGCGGAACACTGAAGCTTTCTTT.

The V gene is TRBV29-1, the J gene TRBJ2-3, with TRBD2 identical over 8 bases. Germline assignment: CDR1 SQVTM and CDR2 ANQGSEA. Trimming cost V 7 bases and J 3 bases; bases outside gene matches: 6. The CDR3 extends over 13 amino acids. CDR3 coding DNA: TGCAGCGCGGCGGGGGGCGCAACAGATACGCAGTATTTT. Its protein is CSAAGGATDTQYF.